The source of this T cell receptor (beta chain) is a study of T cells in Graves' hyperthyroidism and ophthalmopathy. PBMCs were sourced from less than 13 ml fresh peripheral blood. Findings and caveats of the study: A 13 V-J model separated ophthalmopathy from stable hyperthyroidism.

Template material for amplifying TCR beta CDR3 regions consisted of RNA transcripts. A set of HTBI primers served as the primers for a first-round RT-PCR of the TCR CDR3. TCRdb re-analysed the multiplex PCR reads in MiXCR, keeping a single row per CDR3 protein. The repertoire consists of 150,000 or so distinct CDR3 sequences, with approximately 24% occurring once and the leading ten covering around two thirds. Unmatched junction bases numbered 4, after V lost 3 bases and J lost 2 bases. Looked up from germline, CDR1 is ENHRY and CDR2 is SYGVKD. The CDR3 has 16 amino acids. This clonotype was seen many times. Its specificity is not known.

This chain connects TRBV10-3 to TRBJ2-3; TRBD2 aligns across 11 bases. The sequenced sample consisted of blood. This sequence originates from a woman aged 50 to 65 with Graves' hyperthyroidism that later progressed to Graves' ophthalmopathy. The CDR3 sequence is CAISDSSGRYTDTQYF. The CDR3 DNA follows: TGTGCCATCAGTGATTCTAGCGGGAGGTACACAGATACGCAGTATTTT.